This T cell receptor beta chain was captured by sequencing in a study of identifying expanded T cells in peripheral blood. Points from the study as a whole: Technical replicates showed about 1.1 changed clones; around two weeks approximately 15; four weeks 19.

Germline CDR1 and CDR2: SEHNR and FQNEAQ (reference sequence). V gave up 5 bases and J gave up 5 bases, with 15 bases separating them. CDR3 length: 14 amino acids. This table comes from immunoSEQ multiplex PCR, and its TCRdb copy is limited to in-frame clones, with some not included. The table has some 100,000 clones, about 85% seen once. Regarding this clone: What it binds is not known.

The chain carries TRBV7-9 and TRBJ1-2; TRBD1 is a possible D gene (6 bases). The receptor was derived from a person aged 18 to 70 in good health. Sequenced sample: blood. CDR3 coding DNA: TGTGCCAGCAGCGTTAGGGGGGACGGGTATGGCTACACCTTC. It is translated as CASSVRGDGYGYTF.